This TCR beta chain is from a study of control samples from healthy donors and cancer patients. TCRdb keeps only in-frame clones here, not all; method: immunoSEQ multiplex PCR. The data hold 150,000 to 190,000 clones, with about 93% observed a single time. The CDR3 runs 16 residues. With 10 bases clipped from V and 1 base from J, the junction kept 12 bases outside the gene matches. Germline V gives CDR1 SGHKS, CDR2 YYEKEE (reference sequence). The sequence derives from a man between 50 and 59 years old in good health. The V and J genes are TRBV5-5 and TRBJ2-1; TRBD1 aligns across 9 bases. Sequencing used blood. This CDR3 reads CAGEPGQGKSYNEQFF. The DNA for the CDR3 is TGTGCCGGCGAGCCGGGACAGGGAAAATCCTACAATGAGCAGTTCTTC.